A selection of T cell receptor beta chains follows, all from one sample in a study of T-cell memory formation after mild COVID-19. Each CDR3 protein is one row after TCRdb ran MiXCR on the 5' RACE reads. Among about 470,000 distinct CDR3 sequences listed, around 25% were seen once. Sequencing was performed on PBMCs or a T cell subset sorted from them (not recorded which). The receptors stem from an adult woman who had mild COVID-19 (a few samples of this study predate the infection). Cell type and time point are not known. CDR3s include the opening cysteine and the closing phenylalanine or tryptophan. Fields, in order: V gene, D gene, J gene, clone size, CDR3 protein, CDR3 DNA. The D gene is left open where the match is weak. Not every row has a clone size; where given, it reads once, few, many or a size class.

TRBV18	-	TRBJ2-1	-	CASSPPIERLYNEQFF	TGTGCCAGCTCACCACCGATCGAGCGGCTGTACAATGAGCAGTTCTTC
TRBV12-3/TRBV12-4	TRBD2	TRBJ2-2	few	CASSSGTSGGANTGELFF	TGTGCCAGCAGTTCAGGGACTAGCGGGGGTGCGAACACCGGGGAGCTGTTTTTT
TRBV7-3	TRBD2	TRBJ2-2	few	CASTGGEGLSGELFF	TGTGCCAGCACCGGGGGGGAGGGTCTCTCCGGGGAGCTGTTTTTT
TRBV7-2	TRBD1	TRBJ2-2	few	CASSLGGTGGLGELFF	TGTGCCAGCAGCTTAGGAGGGACAGGGGGCCTCGGGGAGCTGTTTTTT
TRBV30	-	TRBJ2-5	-	CAWSVGAGAQETQYF	TGTGCCTGGAGTGTAGGGGCGGGGGCCCAAGAGACCCAGTACTTC
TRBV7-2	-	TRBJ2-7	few	CASSLASTRYEQYF	TGTGCCAGCAGCTTAGCGAGTACTAGGTACGAGCAGTACTTC
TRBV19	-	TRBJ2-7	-	CASSSNPYEQYF	TGTGCCAGTAGTTCCAACCCATACGAGCAGTACTTC
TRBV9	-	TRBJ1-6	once	CASSVTYNSPLHF	TGTGCCAGCAGCGTAACTTATAATTCACCCCTCCACTTT
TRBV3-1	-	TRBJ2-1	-	CASTTEDSPKQFF	TGTGCCAGCACCACGGAGGACTCCCCCAAGCAGTTCTTC
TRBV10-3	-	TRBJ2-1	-	CAISESTGIDEQFF	TGTGCCATCAGTGAGTCGACTGGCATAGATGAGCAGTTCTTC
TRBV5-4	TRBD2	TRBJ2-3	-	CASSVWTSGTDTQYF	TGTGCCAGCAGCGTATGGACTAGCGGCACAGATACGCAGTATTTT
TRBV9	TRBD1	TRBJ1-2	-	CASSEGTVLNYGYTF	TGTGCCAGCAGCGAAGGGACAGTACTTAACTATGGCTACACCTTC
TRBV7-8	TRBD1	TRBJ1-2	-	CASSLGTGRYLSGYTF	TGTGCCAGCAGCTTAGGGACAGGCCGATATCTTAGTGGCTACACCTTC
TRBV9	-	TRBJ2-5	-	CASSGSDSAVETQYF	TGTGCCAGCAGCGGTAGCGATTCAGCTGTGGAGACCCAGTACTTC
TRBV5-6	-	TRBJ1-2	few	CASSLGDRSDGYTF	TGTGCCAGCAGCTTGGGGGACCGCAGTGATGGCTACACCTTC
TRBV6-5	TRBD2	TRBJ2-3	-	CASSSPGGGTTDTQYF	TGTGCCAGCAGTTCCCCCGGCGGGGGGACCACAGATACGCAGTATTTT
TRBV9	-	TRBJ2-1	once	CASSASRANSYNEQFF	TGTGCCAGCAGCGCCAGCAGGGCCAACTCCTACAATGAGCAGTTCTTC
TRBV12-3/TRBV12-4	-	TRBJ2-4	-	CASSFEGWGHGILAKNIQYF	TGTGCCAGCAGTTTTGAAGGTTGGGGGCACGGGATATTAGCCAAAAACATTCAGTACTTC
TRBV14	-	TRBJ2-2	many	CASSQGNTGELFF	TGTGCCAGCAGCCAAGGGAACACCGGGGAGCTGTTTTTT
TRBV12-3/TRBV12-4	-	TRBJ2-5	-	CASSATRGQETQYF	TGTGCCAGCAGTGCCACACGGGGACAAGAGACCCAGTACTTC
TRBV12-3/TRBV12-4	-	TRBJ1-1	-	CASSPQGPRVGNGIAFF	TGTGCCAGCAGTCCTCAAGGACCACGAGTGGGAAATGGCATAGCTTTCTTT
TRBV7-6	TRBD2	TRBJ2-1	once	CASSYGTSGASYNEQFF	TGTGCCAGCAGCTACGGGACTAGCGGGGCCTCCTACAATGAGCAGTTCTTC
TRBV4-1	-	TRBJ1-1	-	CASSQDWGGGTEAFF	TGCGCCAGCAGCCAAGATTGGGGGGGAGGCACTGAAGCTTTCTTT
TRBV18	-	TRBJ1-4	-	CASSPGRNEKLFF	TGTGCCAGCTCACCCGGACGCAATGAAAAACTGTTTTTT
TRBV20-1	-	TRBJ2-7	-	CSANSLRGQYF	TGCAGTGCTAACAGCCTACGAGGGCAGTACTTC
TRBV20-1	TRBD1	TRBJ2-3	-	CSPGQGTDTQYF	TGCAGTCCGGGACAGGGCACAGATACGCAGTATTTT
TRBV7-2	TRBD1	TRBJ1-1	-	CASSLPGTGDTEAFF	TGTGCCAGCAGCTTACCTGGGACAGGGGACACTGAAGCTTTCTTT
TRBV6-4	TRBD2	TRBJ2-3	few	CASSDPLRVAGGPDTQYF	TGTGCCAGCAGTGATCCCCTGAGGGTAGCGGGAGGGCCGGATACGCAGTATTTT
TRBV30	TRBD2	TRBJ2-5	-	CAWSAGGAGETQYF	TGTGCCTGGAGTGCCGGGGGGGCCGGAGAGACCCAGTACTTC
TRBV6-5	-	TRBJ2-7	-	CASSYSIHSGREYEQYF	TGTGCCAGCAGTTACTCGATACATAGTGGCAGGGAGTACGAGCAGTACTTC
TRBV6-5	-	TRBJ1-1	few	CASSYGKAEAFF	TGTGCCAGCAGTTACGGGAAAGCTGAAGCTTTCTTT
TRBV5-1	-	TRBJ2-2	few	CASSLTTGSTGELFF	TGCGCCAGCAGCCTAACGACAGGATCCACCGGGGAGCTGTTTTTT
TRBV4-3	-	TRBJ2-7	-	CASSQDTLYEQYF	TGCGCCAGCAGCCAAGATACGCTCTACGAGCAGTACTTC